This T cell receptor beta chain was identified during a study of T cells expressing NK-cell markers. Study-level background: The TCR beta repertoires originated in sorted CD3+CD56+NKG2C+, CD3+CD56+NKG2C- and CD3+CD56-NKG2C+ T cells.

TCRdb re-analyzed the 5' RACE reads; it lists each CDR3 protein once, without DNA. Its clone listing holds 400,000 to 500,000 distinct CDR3 sequences. The CDR3 covers 16 residues. Germline loops: CDR1 LGHNA, CDR2 YSLEER. V usage is TRBV4-3 and J usage is TRBJ2-3; the D call of TRBD1 rests on TCRdb alone, since no DNA is present to check it. The receptor comes from a woman aged 18 to 69 in good health. Sequenced sample: blood T cells: a sorted CD56 or NKG2C T cell subset, CD4+ or CD8+ T cells, or bulk PBMC T cells (not recorded which). The CDR3 sequence is CASSPGTHLSTDTQYF.